The present T cell receptor (beta chain) was sequenced within a study of shared clonotypes between healthy human individuals. Sequenced by immunoSEQ multiplex PCR; TCRdb stores in-frame clones only, minus some. The sample shows millions of clones, more than 85% of them seen only once. Regarding this clone: The antigen is unknown.

Whole-study findings and limits: Sharing of clonotypes among donors was expected to vary with sequencing depth. Despite large depth, sorted-subset datasets appeared incompletely sequenced.

CD45RO negativity and positive selection for CCR7 defined naive CD8 cells, a population that excluded terminally differentiated effector memory CD45RA+ cells. Donors were healthy HIV-negative adults without recent acute infections or vaccinations. The CDR3 has 12 amino acids. Trimming removed 5 bases at V and 3 bases at J, with 8 bases between. The germline gives CDR1 SGHVS, CDR2 FQNEAQ. This chain links TRBV7-8 with TRBJ2-7; D is ambiguous. Sequencing was carried out using naive CD8+ T cells from PBMCs. The receptor comes from a man between 18 and 35 years old in good health. Some clones in this sample may be carry-over from other donors' samples. In nucleotides, the CDR3 is TGTGCCAGCAGCCTTCCTAACTACGAGCAGTACTTC. Translating gives CASSLPNYEQYF.